The clone carrying this TCR beta chain was observed a single time. This CDR3 region has 14 residues. Germline loops: CDR1 SNHLY, CDR2 FYNNEI. V shed 0 bases and J 6 bases; nucleotides not matched to a gene: 4. Here immunoSEQ multiplex PCR was the method, and the copy in TCRdb shows in-frame clones only, minus some. The table includes roughly 20,000 clones, nearly 99% detected once. The data were taken from a study of T cells after posttransplantation cyclophosphamide. Cells defined as naive were viable CD3+CD4+ or CD3+CD8+ and CCR7+CD45RA+CD45RO-CD95-CD27+CD28+. The genes are TRBV2 and TRBJ1-1; 7 bases fit TRBD1. The receptor's source is a middle-aged man in good health, CMV-negative, and a related stem cell transplant donor. The source material was naive CD4+ T cells sorted from PBMCs. CDR3: CASSEARGRAEAFF. CDR3 nucleotides: TGTGCCAGCAGTGAAGCGAGGGGGCGGGCTGAAGCTTTCTTT.